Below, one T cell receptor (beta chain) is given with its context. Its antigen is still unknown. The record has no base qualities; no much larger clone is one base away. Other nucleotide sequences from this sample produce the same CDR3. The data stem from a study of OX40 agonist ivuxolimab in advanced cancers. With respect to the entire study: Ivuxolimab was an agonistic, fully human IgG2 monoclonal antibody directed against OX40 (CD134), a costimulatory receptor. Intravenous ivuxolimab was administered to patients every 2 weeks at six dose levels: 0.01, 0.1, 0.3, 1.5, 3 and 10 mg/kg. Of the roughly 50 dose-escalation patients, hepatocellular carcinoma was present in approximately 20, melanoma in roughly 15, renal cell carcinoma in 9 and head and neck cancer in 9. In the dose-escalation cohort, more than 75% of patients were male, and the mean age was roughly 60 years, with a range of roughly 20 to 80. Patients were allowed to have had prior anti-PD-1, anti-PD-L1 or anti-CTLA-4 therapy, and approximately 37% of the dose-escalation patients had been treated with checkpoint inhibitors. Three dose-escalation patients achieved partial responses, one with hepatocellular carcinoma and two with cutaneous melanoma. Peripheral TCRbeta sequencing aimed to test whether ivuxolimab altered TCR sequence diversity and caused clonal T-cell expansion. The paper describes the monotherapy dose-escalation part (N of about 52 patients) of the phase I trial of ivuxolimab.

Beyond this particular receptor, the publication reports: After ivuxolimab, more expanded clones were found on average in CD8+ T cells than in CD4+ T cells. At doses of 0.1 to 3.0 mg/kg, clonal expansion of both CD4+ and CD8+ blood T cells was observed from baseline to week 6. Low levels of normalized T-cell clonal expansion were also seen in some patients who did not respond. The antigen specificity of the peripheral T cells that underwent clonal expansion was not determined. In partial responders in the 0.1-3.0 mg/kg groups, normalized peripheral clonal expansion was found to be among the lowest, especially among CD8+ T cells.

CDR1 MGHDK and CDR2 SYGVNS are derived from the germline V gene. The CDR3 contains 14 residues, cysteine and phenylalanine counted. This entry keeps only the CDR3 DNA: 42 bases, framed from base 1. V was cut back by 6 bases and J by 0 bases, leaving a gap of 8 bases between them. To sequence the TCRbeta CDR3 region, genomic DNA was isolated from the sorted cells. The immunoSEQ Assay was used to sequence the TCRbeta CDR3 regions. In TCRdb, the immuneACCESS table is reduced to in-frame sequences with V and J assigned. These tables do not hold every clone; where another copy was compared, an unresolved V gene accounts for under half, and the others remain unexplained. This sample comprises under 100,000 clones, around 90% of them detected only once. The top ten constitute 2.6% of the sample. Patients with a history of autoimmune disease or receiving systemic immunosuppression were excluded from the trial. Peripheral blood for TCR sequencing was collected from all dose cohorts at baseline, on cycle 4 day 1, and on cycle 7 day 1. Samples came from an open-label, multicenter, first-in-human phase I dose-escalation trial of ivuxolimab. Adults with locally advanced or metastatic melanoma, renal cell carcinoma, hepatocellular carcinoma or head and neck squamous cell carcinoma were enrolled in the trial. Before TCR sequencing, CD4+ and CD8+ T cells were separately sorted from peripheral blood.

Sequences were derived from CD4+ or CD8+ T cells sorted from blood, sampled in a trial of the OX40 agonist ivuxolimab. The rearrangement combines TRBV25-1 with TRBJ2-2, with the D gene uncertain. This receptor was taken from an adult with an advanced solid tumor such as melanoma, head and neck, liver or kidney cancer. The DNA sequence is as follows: TGTGCCAGCAGAGGTCAGTCGAACACCGGGGAGCTGTTTTTT. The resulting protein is CASRGQSNTGELFF.